This T cell receptor beta chain was sequenced during a study of regulatory dendritic cells for organ transplantation (dated by TCRdb to 2015 to 2018). Concerning the study at large: Monocytes were cultured with vitamin D3 on days 0 and 4 and with IL-10 on day 4 to generate regulatory dendritic cells. Sorted naive and memory CD4+ and CD8+ T cells had their TCRbeta repertoires sequenced both before and after allostimulation with either regulatory or mature dendritic cells. To evaluate the response of the DCs to a potent maturation-inducing agent, LPS was added to DC cultures on day 6. The paper's findings and limits, for the study overall: Among the resting subsets, the most alloreactive TCR clonotypes were found in memory CD8+ T cells. Expansion of memory CD8+ clones was induced by allostimulation in both subjects, but more limited expansion appeared to be induced by regulatory dendritic cells than by mature dendritic cells. Only two subjects were sequenced, and the authors noted considerable between-individual heterogeneity in the alloreactive memory CD8+ T cell pool. Highly diverse repertoires were observed in naive CD4+ and CD8+ T cells, whereas lower diversity was observed in memory cells, and the most oligoclonal repertoires were found in memory CD8+ cells.

Note on this clone: No antigen is known for it. It has no much larger one-base neighbor in the sample; base qualities were not kept.

TCRbeta CDR3 regions were amplified by multiplexed two-step PCR using Vbeta-specific forward primers and Jbeta-specific reverse primers. Through the immunoSEQ service, TCRbeta libraries were sequenced on an Illumina instrument. From the authors' description of their analysis: IMGT annotation was used to assign V, D and J genes, and synthetic CDR3 analogues were used to correct the counts for multiplex PCR bias. In the immunoSEQ Analyzer, repertoire clonality was calculated as one minus normalized Shannon entropy. Clonal expansion was defined using Fisher's exact test with Benjamini-Hochberg false discovery rate control and a two-tailed threshold of P<0.01. The table was pulled from immuneACCESS by TCRdb, which kept in-frame rearrangements only. Such tables lose some clones; where checked, under half of the loss comes from unresolved V genes, and the rest has no known cause. V, J and clone size derive from that table, while D and trimming were established from the DNA sequence. Within this sample are 20,000 or so clones, with about 85% of them counted one time only. Jointly, the top ten make up roughly 0.26% of the sample.

Sorted T cell subsets were CFSE-labeled and co-cultured for around 5 days with allogeneic regulatory or mature dendritic cells at a 1:10 DC:T ratio. Naive T cells were sorted as CD45RA+ and memory T cells as CD45RO+ CD4+ or CD8+ cells by FACS. A couple of healthy control subjects provided the T cells used for TCR sequencing. The Qiagen DNeasy Blood & Tissue Kit was used for extraction of genomic DNA. Looking up the germline V gene yields CDR1 SNHLY and CDR2 FYNNEI. From its cysteine to its phenylalanine, the CDR3 spans 15 amino acids. The only DNA kept is the CDR3, 45 bases in frame from the first base. The germline ends are 15 bases apart after V is trimmed by 7 bases and J by 0 bases.

Sequencing was performed on naive CD4+ T cells from blood cultured with dendritic cells. The label giving this sample's cell subset or site can be read as: CD45RA+ naive T cells. The receptor chain draws on TRBV2 and TRBJ1-2; matching of 5 bases hints at TRBD1 as the D gene. This clonotype was sampled from a human donor in good health. The DNA is as follows: TGTGCCAGCACCGTCCTTAGGGGCACTAACTATGGCTACACCTTC. This codes for CASTVLRGTNYGYTF.